Described below is a single T cell receptor beta chain sequence and its context. The source of the sample is a study of shared clonotypes between healthy human individuals. Sequencing was performed with immunoSEQ multiplex PCR; in TCRdb, only in-frame clones are kept and a portion is missing. The sample records 2 million to 2.5 million clones, around 93% being singletons. V lost 6 bases, J lost 6 bases, and 4 bases stayed unmatched. CDR1 DFQATT and CDR2 SNEGSKA come from the germline V gene (reference sequence). The CDR3 is 11 amino acids. The gene calls are TRBV20-1 and TRBJ1-1; 7 bases map to TRBD1. Sequencing was done on a sample of naive CD4+ T cells from PBMCs. Regarding subset: CD45RA+ positively selected. This clonotype was obtained from a man aged 18 to 29 in good health. Some clones in this sample may be carry-over from other donors' samples. CDR3 region: CSALGQAEAFF. CDR3 bases: TGCAGTGCCCTCGGACAGGCTGAAGCTTTCTTT.